These 13 T cell receptor beta chains came from one sample sequenced in a study of cytomegalovirus exposure and HLA in healthy donors. PCR primers comprised 60 Vbeta and 13 Jbeta primers. Profiled with immunoSEQ multiplex PCR; TCRdb holds only in-frame clones, not every one. The sample includes around 200,000 clones, 80% to 85% of them seen just once. The source material was PBMCs. The receptors here all came from a man between 50 and 59 years old in good health and CMV-seronegative.

V is TRBV19 and J is TRBJ2-2; 11 bases map to TRBD1. Trimming removed 4 bases from V and 5 bases from J; junction bases left unmatched: 6. CDR1 is LNHDA, CDR2 SQIVND, per germline (reference sequence). The CDR3 length is 16 residues. CDR3 in amino acids: CASSKGQGARTGELFF. DNA for the CDR3: TGTGCCAGTAGTAAAGGACAGGGGGCAAGGACCGGGGAGCTGTTTTTT.

This clone has a single count. The chain is built from TRBV6-6 and TRBJ1-6; maybe TRBD1 (6 bases). This CDR3 comprises 13 residues. V was cut by 10 bases and J by 6 bases, with 13 bases left in between. Germline lookup yields CDR1 MNHNY and CDR2 SVGAGI (reference sequence). The CDR3 loop reads CATRQASNSPLHF. CDR3 nucleotides: TGTGCCACGCGACAGGCCAGTAATTCACCCCTCCACTTT.

This chain joins TRBV6-1 and TRBJ1-1, with D possibly TRBD1 on 5 matching bases. With 6 bases removed from V and 2 bases from J, the gap between germline ends came to 13 bases. Germline V gene data show CDR1 as MNHNS and CDR2 as SASEGT. The CDR3 has 14 amino acids. The CDR3 DNA follows: TGTGCCAGCAGCGGAACGAGGACAAACACTGAAGCTTTCTTT. It specifies CASSGTRTNTEAFF.

The chain uses TRBV21-1 and TRBJ2-3; TRBD2, the table's D call, was not compared with the DNA. TRBV21-1 is a pseudogene. This CDR3 spans 12 amino acids. The CDR3 is CASSSSGDTQYF. For the CDR3, the DNA is TGTGCCAGCAGCAGTAGTGGAGATACGCAGTATTTT.

CDR3 sequence reads: CASSPHGRRTLAGYTF. Here the CDR3 DNA reads TGCGCCAGCAGCCCTCATGGTAGGCGTACGCTAGCTGGCTACACCTTC. This chain connects TRBV4-3 to TRBJ1-2; no clear D gene. With 4 bases removed from V and 7 bases from J, the gap between germline ends came to 22 bases. CDR3 length equals 16 residues. Germline CDR1 is LGHNA and CDR2 is YSLEER.

There are a few counts of this clone. The chain links TRBV28 to TRBJ2-7; 9 nucleotides match TRBD1. The CDR3 has 13 residues. Per germline, CDR1 MDHEN and CDR2 SYDVKM. After removal of 6 bases from V and 7 bases from J, the junction contained 7 bases not matched to a gene. CDR3 nucleotides: TGTGCCAGCAGCGTACAGGGGGCGGGAGAGCAGTACTTC. Translated: CASSVQGAGEQYF.

V is TRBV5-4 and J is TRBJ2-2; maybe TRBD1 (7 bases). CDR3 length equals 16 residues. Germline CDR1 reads SGHNT; CDR2 reads YYREEE (reference sequence). Trimming pared 4 bases from V and 3 bases from J, leaving 16 bases between. Written as DNA, the CDR3 is TGTGCCAGCAGCGGCCGACAGGGCGGGGACACCGGGGAGCTGTTTTTT. It specifies CASSGRQGGDTGELFF.

This clone has more than one count but fewer than ten. The V gene is TRBV28, the J gene TRBJ2-4; the match to TRBD2 covers 8 bases. The CDR3 extends over 16 amino acids. Germline CDR1 is MDHEN and CDR2 is SYDVKM. J lost 1 base, V lost 5 bases, and 7 bases had no gene match. This CDR3 reads CASSTSGSTAKNIQYF. CDR3 coding DNA: TGTGCCAGCAGTACGAGCGGGAGTACGGCCAAAAACATTCAGTACTTC. The full variable domain, in which reference TRBV28 and TRBJ2-4 provide the parts outside the CDR3, is DVKVTQSSRYLVKRTGEKVFLECVQDMDHENMFWYRQDPGLGLRLIYFSYDVKMKEKGDIPEGYSVSREKKERFSLILESASTNQTSMYLCASSTSGSTAKNIQYFGAGTRLSVL.

V usage is TRBV7-2 and J usage is TRBJ2-3, with D tentatively TRBD2 (5 bases). This CDR3 region has 14 residues. CDR1 is SGHTA, CDR2 FQGNSA, per germline. Trimming shortened V by 1 base and J by 6 bases, and 11 bases separated the two germline ends. The CDR3 protein is CASSLGPSGDTQYF. CDR3 coding DNA: TGTGCCAGCAGCTTAGGGCCGTCGGGGGATACGCAGTATTTT.

The table lists this clone with a few counts. The J gene is TRBJ2-7, the V gene TRBV27, with no clear D. The CDR3 loop spans 13 amino acids. Germline CDR1 MNHEY, CDR2 SMNVEV (reference sequence). Between the trimmed V and J ends, which lost 8 bases and 0 bases, there was a span of 11 bases. CDR3 loop: CASRRYSSYEQYF. Written as DNA, the CDR3 is TGTGCCAGCCGCCGCTATTCCTCCTACGAGCAGTACTTC.

This clone was counted a single time. The rearrangement uses TRBV19 and TRBJ2-7; TRBD1 is a possible D gene (5 bases). V was clipped by 3 bases and J by 5 bases, with 11 bases between them. The CDR3 extends over 13 amino acids. Germline V gene data show CDR1 as LNHDA and CDR2 as SQIVND (reference sequence). The CDR3, as DNA: TGTGCCAGTAGTATTGTAGGGGTCGACGAGCAGTACTTC. It encodes CASSIVGVDEQYF.

Only a few counts were recorded for this clone. This sequence joins TRBV7-2 and TRBJ1-3, with D possibly being TRBD1 (6 bases). Germline V CDR1 and CDR2: SGHTA, FQGNSA. CDR3 length: 16 residues. The V gene lost 1 base and the J gene lost 4 bases, with 14 bases spanning the gap. Here the CDR3 reads CASSLENRASGNTIYF. In nucleotides, the CDR3 is TGTGCCAGCAGCTTAGAGAACAGGGCTTCAGGAAACACCATATATTTT.

The chain carries TRBV6-1 and TRBJ1-2, with D possibly matching TRBD1 (6 bases). Germline CDR1 MNHNS, CDR2 SASEGT. The CDR3 has 15 amino acids. Trimming cost V 4 bases and J 8 bases, with 20 bases left between them. In DNA form, the CDR3 reads TGTGCCAGCAGTGGGCAGCCCGGACAGCGGAACGGCTACACCTTC. It encodes CASSGQPGQRNGYTF.